One TCR beta chain is described in this entry. The antigen remains unidentified. This specimen belongs to a study of chemoradiotherapy in HPV16-positive cancers. At the level of the study: Candidate HPV-specific clones and shared TCR motifs came from a couple of HPV16-positive patients.

Study-level points and caveats: Only two HPV16-positive patients supplied the functional HPV-specificity definition. Candidate HPV-specific clones and E7-related TCR motifs grew in tumor during treatment. For HPV16-positive patients, expanding HPV-responsive T cells associated with longer recurrence-free survival.

V lost 5 bases and J lost 5, with 6 bases in between. CDR1 and CDR2 from the germline V gene are DFQATT and SNEGSKA (reference sequence). The CDR3 sequence is 10 residues long. Some clones are missing from TCRdb's copy, which holds only in-frame ones; the method was immunoSEQ multiplex PCR. The table has more than 13,000 clones, 70% to 90% seen once. Sequencing was performed on blood, taken from a patient who underwent chemoradiotherapy. The V gene is TRBV20-1, the J gene TRBJ2-5, with D perhaps matching TRBD2 (5 bases). This sequence was found in a human donor with HPV-associated anogenital cancer. CDR3 sequence: CSARGETQYF. For the CDR3, the DNA is TGCAGTGCTCGAGGGGAGACCCAGTACTTC.